This T cell receptor beta chain was recovered during a study of lymphopenia after photon versus proton radiotherapy. CDR3 length: 15 amino acids. The V segment lost 3 bases and the J segment 5 bases; nucleotides outside the gene matches: 8. Germline CDR1 reads SGDLS; CDR2 reads YYNGEE. A remark on this clone: Its antigen is currently unknown.

Regarding the study as a whole: After lymphocyte nadir, photon-treated repertoires showed oligoclonal expansion, especially CD8+ Temra. Better survival with proton therapy was suggested as possible, not demonstrated.

Produced via immunoSEQ multiplex PCR; TCRdb's table is partial and in-frame only. The sample lists around 55,000 clones, around 85% occurring once. The input for sequencing was peripheral blood, taken from a patient treated with proton-based radiotherapy. This clonotype was sampled from a man between 60 and 75 years old with pancreatic cancer. The J gene is TRBJ1-2, the V gene TRBV9; 9 bases map to TRBD1. In nucleotides, the CDR3 is TGTGCCAGCAGCGCCCGGGACAGGGTATTTTATGGCTACACCTTC. This sequence encodes CASSARDRVFYGYTF.